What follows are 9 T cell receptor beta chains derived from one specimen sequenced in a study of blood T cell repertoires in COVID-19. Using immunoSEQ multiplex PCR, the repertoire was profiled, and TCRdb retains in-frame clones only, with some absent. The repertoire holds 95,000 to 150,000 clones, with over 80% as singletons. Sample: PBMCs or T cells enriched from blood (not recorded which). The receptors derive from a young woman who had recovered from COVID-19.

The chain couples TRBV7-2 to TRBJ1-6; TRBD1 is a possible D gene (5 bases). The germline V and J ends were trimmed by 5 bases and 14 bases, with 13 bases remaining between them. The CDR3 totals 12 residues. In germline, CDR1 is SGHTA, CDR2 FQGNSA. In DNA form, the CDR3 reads TGTGCCAGCAGCCCTACAGGAAAGGCCCTCCACTTT. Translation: CASSPTGKALHF.

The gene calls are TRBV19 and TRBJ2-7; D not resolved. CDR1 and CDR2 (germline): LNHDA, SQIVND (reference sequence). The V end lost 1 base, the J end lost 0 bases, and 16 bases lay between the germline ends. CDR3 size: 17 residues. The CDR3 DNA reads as TGTGCCAGTAGTATAGTCAGACACACGACATCCTCCTACGAGCAGTACTTC. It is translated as CASSIVRHTTSSYEQYF.

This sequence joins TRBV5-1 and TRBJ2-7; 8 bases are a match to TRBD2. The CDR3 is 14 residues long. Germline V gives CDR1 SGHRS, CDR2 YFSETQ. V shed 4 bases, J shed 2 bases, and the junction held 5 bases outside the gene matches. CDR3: CASSSREGAYEQYF. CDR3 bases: TGCGCCAGCAGCAGTCGGGAGGGAGCCTACGAGCAGTACTTC.

The chain's CDR3 is CASSLPGRGYGYTF. The CDR3 DNA reads as TGTGCCAGCAGCTTACCGGGGAGAGGCTATGGCTACACCTTC. V is TRBV5-4 and J is TRBJ1-2; no definite D call. Trimming pared 2 bases from V and 4 bases from J, leaving 12 bases between. CDR1 is SGHNT, CDR2 YYREEE, per germline (reference sequence). The CDR3 is made up of 14 amino acids.

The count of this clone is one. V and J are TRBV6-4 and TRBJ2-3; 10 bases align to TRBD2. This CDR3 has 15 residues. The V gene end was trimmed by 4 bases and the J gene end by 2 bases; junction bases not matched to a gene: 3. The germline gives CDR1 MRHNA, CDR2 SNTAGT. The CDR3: CASSGTSGYTDTQYF. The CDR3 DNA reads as TGTGCCAGCAGTGGGACTAGCGGCTACACAGATACGCAGTATTTT.

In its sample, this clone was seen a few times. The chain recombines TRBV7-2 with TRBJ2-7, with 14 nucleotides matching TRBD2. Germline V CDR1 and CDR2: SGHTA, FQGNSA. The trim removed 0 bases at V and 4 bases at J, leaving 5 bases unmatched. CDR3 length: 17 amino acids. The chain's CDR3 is CASSLAGTSGSKYEQYF. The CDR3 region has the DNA TGTGCCAGCAGCTTAGCGGGGACTAGCGGGAGCAAGTACGAGCAGTACTTC.

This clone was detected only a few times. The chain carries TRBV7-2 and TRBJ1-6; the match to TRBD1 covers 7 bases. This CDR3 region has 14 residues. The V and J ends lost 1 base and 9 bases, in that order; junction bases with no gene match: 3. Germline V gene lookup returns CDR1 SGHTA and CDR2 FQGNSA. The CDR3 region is CASSLGTGFSPLHF. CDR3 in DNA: TGTGCCAGCAGCTTAGGGACAGGATTTTCACCCCTCCACTTT.

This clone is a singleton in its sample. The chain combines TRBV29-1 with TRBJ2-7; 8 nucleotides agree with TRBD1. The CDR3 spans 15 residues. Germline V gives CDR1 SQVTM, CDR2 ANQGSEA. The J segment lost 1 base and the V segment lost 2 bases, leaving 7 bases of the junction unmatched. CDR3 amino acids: CSVERQGLRSYEQYF. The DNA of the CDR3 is TGCAGCGTTGAACGACAGGGGCTGAGGTCCTACGAGCAGTACTTC.

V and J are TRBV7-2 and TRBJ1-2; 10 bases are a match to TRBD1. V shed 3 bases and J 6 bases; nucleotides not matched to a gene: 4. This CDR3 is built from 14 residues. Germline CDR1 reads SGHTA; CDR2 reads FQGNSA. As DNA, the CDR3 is TGTGCCAGCAGCTTCGTAGGGACAGGGGATGGCTACACCTTC. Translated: CASSFVGTGDGYTF.